Presented here are 19 T cell receptor beta chains from one specimen sequenced in a study of cytomegalovirus exposure and HLA in healthy donors. The PCR had 60 Vbeta and 13 Jbeta primers. Assay used: immunoSEQ multiplex PCR; TCRdb lists only in-frame clones, some missing. This table holds 100,000 to 150,000 clones, about 10% found once. The sequenced material came from PBMCs. The receptors here all came from a woman younger than 35 in good health and CMV-seropositive.

There are a few counts of this clone. The V call is TRBV2, the J call TRBJ1-3, with TRBD1 as a possible D gene (5 bases). The CDR3 contains 14 residues. CDR1 and CDR2 (germline): SNHLY, FYNNEI. V was pared by 10 bases and J by 0 bases, with 13 bases between. Written as DNA, the CDR3 is TGTGCCACCTCGGGGGACCGCTCTGGAAACACCATATATTTT. Translated: CATSGDRSGNTIYF.

This clone was picked up one time. J is TRBJ2-1 and V is TRBV7-3; TRBD2 aligns across 8 bases. Germline trimming cut 2 bases from V and 9 bases from J; bases unmatched to any gene: 9. Germline values: CDR1 SGHTA, CDR2 FQGTGA. This CDR3 is built from 15 residues. The CDR3 sequence is CASSLGAAGAGEQFF. CDR3 coding DNA: TGTGCCAGCAGCTTAGGGGCAGCGGGAGCGGGTGAGCAGTTCTTC.

This chain connects TRBV30 to TRBJ2-7; TRBD2 aligns across 7 bases. Looked up from germline, CDR1 is GTSNPN and CDR2 is SVGIG (reference sequence). The CDR3 contains 15 residues. J gave up 4 bases and V 1 base, and 10 bases lay outside the gene matches. CDR3 protein: CAWSGQGGGPYEQYF. Here the CDR3 DNA reads TGTGCCTGGAGTGGCCAGGGCGGGGGACCTTACGAGCAGTACTTC.

This clone is deemed medium-sized (0.01 to 0.1%). The rearrangement joins TRBV6-4 to TRBJ1-1; D perhaps matches TRBD1 (5 bases). Germline loops: CDR1 MRHNA, CDR2 SNTAGT. The CDR3 extends over 14 amino acids. Trimming left V 3 bases short and J 4 bases short, with 12 bases between. The CDR3 sequence: CASSEGGASTEAFF. The CDR3 DNA follows: TGTGCCAGCAGTGAAGGAGGGGCCAGCACTGAAGCTTTCTTT.

This clone was counted only a few times. The chain carries TRBV28 and TRBJ1-5; 7 bases agree with TRBD1. Germline CDR1 reads MDHEN; CDR2 reads SYDVKM. The CDR3 has 13 residues. V dropped 10 bases and J dropped 7; count of bases not matched to a gene: 10. CDR3 sequence (DNA): TGTGCCACTCGGAGGGGGCTCGGCCAGCCCCAGCATTTT. Amino acid sequence: CATRRGLGQPQHF.

This clone appeared a few times. J is TRBJ2-3 and V is TRBV9, with 7 bases lining up with TRBD2. The CDR3 has 14 residues. The germline CDR1 and CDR2 sequences are SGDLS and YYNGEE. V shed 4 bases and J 6 bases; nucleotides not matched to a gene: 8. The CDR3 DNA is TGTGCCAGCAGCTCTAGCGGAGGGTGGGATACGCAGTATTTT. As protein: CASSSSGGWDTQYF.

The CDR3 here is CASKQGQGGYEQYF. CDR3 coding DNA: TGTGCCAGCAAACAGGGACAGGGGGGCTACGAGCAGTACTTC. This chain links TRBV27 with TRBJ2-5; 11 bases are a match to TRBD1. The DNA end lines up better with TRBJ2-7; the J call may be wrong. The germline V gene has CDR1 MNHEY and CDR2 SMNVEV (reference sequence). This CDR3 region has 14 residues.

The sample holds a few counts of this clone. The chain combines TRBV7-8 with TRBJ1-2; a possible D gene is TRBD1 (6 bases). The CDR3 consists of 15 residues. Trimming stripped 5 bases from V and 0 bases from J, with 13 bases between. Germline CDR1 is SGHVS and CDR2 is FQNEAQ. The CDR3 DNA follows: TGTGCCAGCAGCGAGCAGGGGCCAGCTAACTATGGCTACACCTTC. This codes for CASSEQGPANYGYTF.

This clone was found a few times. The chain employs TRBV29-1 and TRBJ2-2; 9 bases map to TRBD2. The V and J ends lost 6 bases and 3 bases, in that order; junction bases with no gene match: 8. CDR1 and CDR2 from the germline V gene are SQVTM and ANQGSEA. This CDR3 has 15 residues. CDR3 DNA: TGCAGCGTCAGGGTTAGCGGGAGCGACACCGGGGAGCTGTTTTTT. It is translated as CSVRVSGSDTGELFF.

This clone was picked up a small number of times. The V and J genes are TRBV18 and TRBJ2-7; 11 bases line up with TRBD1. V lost 2 bases, J lost 4 bases, and 4 bases stayed unmatched. The CDR3 has 15 residues. Germline V gives CDR1 KGHSH, CDR2 LQKENI. CDR3 in amino acids: CASSPTGTGGYEQYF. DNA of the CDR3: TGTGCCAGCTCACCAACCGGGACAGGGGGTTACGAGCAGTACTTC.

This clone has a handful of counts. V and J are TRBV10-3 and TRBJ2-2; D may be TRBD1 (6 bases). Deletions cut 10 bases from V and 6 bases from J, with 24 bases between. The CDR3 length is 16 residues. CDR1 ENHRY and CDR2 SYGVKD come from the germline V gene. CDR3: CATRKNRDNLAGELFF. The DNA for the CDR3 is TGTGCCACGCGAAAAAACCGGGACAACCTTGCCGGGGAGCTGTTTTTT.

The chain uses TRBV29-1 and TRBJ2-7; 7 bases agree with TRBD2. This CDR3 has 12 amino acids. Germline V gene data show CDR1 as SQVTM and CDR2 as ANQGSEA. After removal of 4 bases from V and 4 bases from J, the junction contained 4 bases not matched to a gene. CDR3 region: CSVVVREYEQYF. CDR3 in DNA: TGCAGCGTTGTTGTGCGGGAGTACGAGCAGTACTTC.

This chain links TRBV6-5 with TRBJ2-2, with 8 bases that match TRBD2. This CDR3 contains 16 residues. Looked up from germline, CDR1 is MNHEY and CDR2 is SVGAGI. The ends lost 0 bases at V and 6 bases at J; junction bases unmatched: 6. The CDR3 nucleotides are TGTGCCAGCAGTTACTCTTCGGTAGCGGGATCCGGGGAGCTGTTTTTT. Translating gives CASSYSSVAGSGELFF.

In its sample, this clone was seen a few times. The rearrangement joins TRBV28 to TRBJ1-2; 7 nucleotides agree with TRBD1. Trimming removed 5 bases from V and 7 bases from J; junction bases left unmatched: 16. Per the germline V gene, CDR1 is MDHEN and CDR2 is SYDVKM. CDR3 size: 16 residues. In DNA form, the CDR3 reads TGTGCCAGCAGTCCACAGGTCGACAGGGTGGTTGGTGGCTACACCTTC. Translating it yields CASSPQVDRVVGGYTF.

The V and J genes are TRBV5-1 and TRBJ2-5; 8 bases fit TRBD1. Germline CDR1 reads SGHRS; CDR2 reads YFSETQ. The CDR3 runs 15 residues. The V gene end was trimmed by 6 bases and the J gene end by 1 base; junction bases not matched to a gene: 8. CDR3 sequence (DNA): TGCGCCAGCAAAACTGGTGGGACAGGCCAAGAGACCCAGTACTTC. Protein product: CASKTGGTGQETQYF. Full variable domain (rest looked up from reference TRBV5-1 and TRBJ2-5): KAGVTQTPRYLIKTRGQQVTLSCSPISGHRSVSWYQQTPGQGLQFLFEYFSETQRNKGNFPGRFSGRQFSNSRSEMNVSTLELGDSALYLCASKTGGTGQETQYFGPGTRLLVL.

In its sample, this clone was seen a few times. This chain joins TRBV7-2 and TRBJ1-5, with 8 positions matching TRBD1. This CDR3 spans 14 amino acids. Losses at the gene ends were 7 bases for V and 7 bases for J; bases not matched to a gene: 9. Germline CDR1 is SGHTA and CDR2 is FQGNSA. Here the CDR3 reads CASTQNRGYQPQHF. In DNA form, the CDR3 reads TGTGCCAGCACCCAGAACAGGGGGTACCAGCCCCAGCATTTT.

The J gene is TRBJ2-5, the V gene TRBV11-3; TRBD1 matches 9 bases. CDR1 and CDR2 (germline): SGHNT, YENEEA. This CDR3 contains 17 residues. V was pared by 0 bases and J by 5 bases, with 10 bases of the junction left unmatched. CDR3 region: CASSLDRGQGFRETQYF. CDR3 bases: TGTGCCAGCAGCTTAGATCGGGGACAGGGTTTCCGGGAGACCCAGTACTTC.

This clone was seen more than once but under ten times. This chain connects TRBV6-1 to TRBJ2-5, with 8 bases lining up with TRBD2. The CDR3 has 14 residues. The V and J ends lost 7 bases and 5 bases, in that order; junction bases with no gene match: 9. Germline CDR1 reads MNHNS; CDR2 reads SASEGT. CDR3 loop: CASTYNGGGETQYF. In DNA, the CDR3 is TGTGCCAGCACCTACAACGGCGGGGGGGAGACCCAGTACTTC.

V gene TRBV7-2 combines with J gene TRBJ2-7; 7 bases are shared with TRBD2. There are 17 residues in the CDR3. In germline, CDR1 is SGHTA, CDR2 FQGNSA. V lost 1 base, J lost 4 bases, and 13 bases stayed unmatched. CDR3: CASSLGDEGGPRYEQYF. The CDR3 nucleotides are TGTGCCAGCAGCTTAGGGGATGAGGGAGGGCCGCGGTACGAGCAGTACTTC.